The clone carrying this T cell receptor beta chain was observed a handful of times. Alopecia areata patients gave lesional scalp punch biopsies and peripheral blood samples. It was from PBMCs that CD4+ and CD8+ T cells were sorted. Following extraction, RNA underwent reverse transcription to cDNA, which served as the sequencing template. Sequencing was performed with immunoSEQ multiplex PCR; in TCRdb, only in-frame clones are kept and a portion is missing. The sample yields 50,000 to 80,000 clones, roughly 47% seen once. This specimen belongs to a study of CD8+ T cells in alopecia areata. V was shortened by 2 bases and J by 4 bases, with 13 bases between the two germline ends. The CDR3 runs 15 residues. Germline V lookup: CDR1 SGHDN, CDR2 FVKESK.

Sequencing input: NKG2D-low CD8+ T cells sorted from blood. This TCR came from a human donor with alopecia areata. V and J are TRBV14 and TRBJ2-3; D gene uncertain. This CDR3 reads CASSQRPRPADTQYF. The CDR3 DNA reads as TGTGCCAGCAGCCAACGGCCCCGTCCCGCAGATACGCAGTATTTT.